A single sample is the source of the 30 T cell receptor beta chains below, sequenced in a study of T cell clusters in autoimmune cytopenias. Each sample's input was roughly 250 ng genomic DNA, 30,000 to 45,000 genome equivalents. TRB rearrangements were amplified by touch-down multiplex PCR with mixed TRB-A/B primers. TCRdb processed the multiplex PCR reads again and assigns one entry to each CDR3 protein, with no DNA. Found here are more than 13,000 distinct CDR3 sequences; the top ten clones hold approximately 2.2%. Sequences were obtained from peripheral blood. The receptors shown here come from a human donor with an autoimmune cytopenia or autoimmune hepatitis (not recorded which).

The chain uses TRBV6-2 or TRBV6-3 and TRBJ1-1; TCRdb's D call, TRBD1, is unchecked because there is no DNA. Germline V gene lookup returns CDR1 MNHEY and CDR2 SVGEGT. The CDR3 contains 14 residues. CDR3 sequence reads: CASRIDRVQTEAFF.

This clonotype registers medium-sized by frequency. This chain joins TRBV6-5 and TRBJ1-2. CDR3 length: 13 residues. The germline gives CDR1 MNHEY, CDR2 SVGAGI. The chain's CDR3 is CASSYVASYGYTF.

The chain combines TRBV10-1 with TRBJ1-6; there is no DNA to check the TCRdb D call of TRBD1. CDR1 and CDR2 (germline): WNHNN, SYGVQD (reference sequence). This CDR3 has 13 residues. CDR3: CASSRDTFSPLDF.

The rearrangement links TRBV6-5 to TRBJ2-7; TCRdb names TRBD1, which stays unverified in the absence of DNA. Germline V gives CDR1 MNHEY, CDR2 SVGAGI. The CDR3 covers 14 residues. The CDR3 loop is CASSVRQGAREQYF.

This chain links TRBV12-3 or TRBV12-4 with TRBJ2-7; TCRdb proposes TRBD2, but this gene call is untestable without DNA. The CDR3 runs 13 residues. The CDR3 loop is CASSLGGDYEQYF.

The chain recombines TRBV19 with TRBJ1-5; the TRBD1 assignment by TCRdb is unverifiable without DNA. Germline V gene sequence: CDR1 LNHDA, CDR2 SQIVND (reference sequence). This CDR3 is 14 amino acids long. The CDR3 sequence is CASNRDRGNQPQHF. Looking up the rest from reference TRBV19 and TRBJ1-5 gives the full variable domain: DGGITQSPKYLFRKEGQNVTLSCEQNLNHDAMYWYRQDPGQGLRLIYYSQIVNDFQKGDIAEGYSVSREKKESFPLTVTSAQKNPTAFYLCASNRDRGNQPQHFGDGTRLSIL.

CDR3 amino acids: CASRPGLATTEQFF. The chain is built from TRBV19 and TRBJ2-1; TCRdb outputs TRBD2, but without DNA this stays unchecked. The CDR3 loop spans 14 amino acids. The germline V gene encodes CDR1 LNHDA and CDR2 SQIVND (reference sequence).

CDR3 loop: CASSSGRVGNQPQHF. This chain joins TRBV6-1 and TRBJ1-5. The CDR3 has 15 amino acids. Per the germline V gene, CDR1 is MNHNS and CDR2 is SASEGT.

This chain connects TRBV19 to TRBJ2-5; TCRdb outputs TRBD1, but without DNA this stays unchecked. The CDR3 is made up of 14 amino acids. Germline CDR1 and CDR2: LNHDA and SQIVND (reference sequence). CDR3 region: CASSMGGQGETQYF.

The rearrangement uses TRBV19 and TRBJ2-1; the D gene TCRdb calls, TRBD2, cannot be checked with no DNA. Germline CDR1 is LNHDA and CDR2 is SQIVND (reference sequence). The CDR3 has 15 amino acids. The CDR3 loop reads CASSRAGAGKNEQFF.

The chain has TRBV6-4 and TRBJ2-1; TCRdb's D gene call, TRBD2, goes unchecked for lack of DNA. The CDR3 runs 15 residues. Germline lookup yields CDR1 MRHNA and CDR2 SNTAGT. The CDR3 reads CASSVLADSYNEQFF.

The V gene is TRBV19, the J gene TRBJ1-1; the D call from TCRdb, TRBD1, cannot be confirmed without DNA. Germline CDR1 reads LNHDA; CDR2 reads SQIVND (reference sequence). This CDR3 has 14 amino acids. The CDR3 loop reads CASTPRGSGSKAFF.

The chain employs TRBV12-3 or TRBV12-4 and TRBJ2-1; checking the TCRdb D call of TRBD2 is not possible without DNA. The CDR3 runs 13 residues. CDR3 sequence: CASSLKSGYGQFF.

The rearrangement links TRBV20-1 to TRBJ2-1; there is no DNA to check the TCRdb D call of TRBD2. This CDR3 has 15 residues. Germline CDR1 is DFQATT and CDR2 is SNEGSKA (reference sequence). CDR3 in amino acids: CSAGNRLAVRNEQFF.

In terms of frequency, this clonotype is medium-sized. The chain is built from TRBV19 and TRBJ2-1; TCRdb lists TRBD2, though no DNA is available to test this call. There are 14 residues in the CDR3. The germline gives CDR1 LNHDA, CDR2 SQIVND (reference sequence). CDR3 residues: CASSRLAGANEQFF. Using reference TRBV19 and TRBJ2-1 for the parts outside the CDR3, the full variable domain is DGGITQSPKYLFRKEGQNVTLSCEQNLNHDAMYWYRQDPGQGLRLIYYSQIVNDFQKGDIAEGYSVSREKKESFPLTVTSAQKNPTAFYLCASSRLAGANEQFFGPGTRLTVL.

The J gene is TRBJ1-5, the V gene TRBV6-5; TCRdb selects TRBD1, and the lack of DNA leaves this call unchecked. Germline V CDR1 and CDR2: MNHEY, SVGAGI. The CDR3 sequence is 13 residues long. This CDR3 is CASSRRTGDLQHF.

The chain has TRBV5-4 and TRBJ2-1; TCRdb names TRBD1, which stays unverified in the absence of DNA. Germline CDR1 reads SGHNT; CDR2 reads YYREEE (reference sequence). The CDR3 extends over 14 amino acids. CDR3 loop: CASSRRQVYNEQFF.

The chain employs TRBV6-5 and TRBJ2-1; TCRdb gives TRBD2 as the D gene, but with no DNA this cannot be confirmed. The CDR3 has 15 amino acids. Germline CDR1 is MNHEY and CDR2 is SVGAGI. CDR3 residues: CASSPGTSGQNEQFF.

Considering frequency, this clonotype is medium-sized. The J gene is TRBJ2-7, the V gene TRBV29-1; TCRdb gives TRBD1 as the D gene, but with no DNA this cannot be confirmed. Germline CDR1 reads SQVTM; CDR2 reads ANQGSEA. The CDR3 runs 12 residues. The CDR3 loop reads CSVTATGGEQYF.

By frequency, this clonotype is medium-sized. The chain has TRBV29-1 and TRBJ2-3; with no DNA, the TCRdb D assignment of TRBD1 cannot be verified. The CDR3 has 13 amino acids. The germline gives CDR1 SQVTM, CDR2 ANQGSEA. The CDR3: CSVEGDPTDTQYF.

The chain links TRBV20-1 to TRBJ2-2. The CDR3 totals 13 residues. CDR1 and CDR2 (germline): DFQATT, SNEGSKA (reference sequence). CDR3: CSAPMVNTGELFF.

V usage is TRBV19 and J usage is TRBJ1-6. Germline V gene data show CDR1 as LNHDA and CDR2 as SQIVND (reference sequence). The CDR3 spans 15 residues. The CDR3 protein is CASSTLPGLNSPLHF.

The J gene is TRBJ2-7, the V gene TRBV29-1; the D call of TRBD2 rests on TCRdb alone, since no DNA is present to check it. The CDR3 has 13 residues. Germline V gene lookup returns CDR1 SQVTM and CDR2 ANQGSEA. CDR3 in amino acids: CSVPGGSTSEQYF.

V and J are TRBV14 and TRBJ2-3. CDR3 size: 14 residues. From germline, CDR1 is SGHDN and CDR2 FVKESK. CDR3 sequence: CASSQEGLGNTQYF.

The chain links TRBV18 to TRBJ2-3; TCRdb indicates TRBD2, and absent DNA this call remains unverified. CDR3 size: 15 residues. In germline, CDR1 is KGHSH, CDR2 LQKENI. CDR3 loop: CASSQGTSGADTQYF.

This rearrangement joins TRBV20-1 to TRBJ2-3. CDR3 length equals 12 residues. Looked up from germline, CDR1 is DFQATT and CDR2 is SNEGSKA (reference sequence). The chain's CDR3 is CSASLASDTQYF.

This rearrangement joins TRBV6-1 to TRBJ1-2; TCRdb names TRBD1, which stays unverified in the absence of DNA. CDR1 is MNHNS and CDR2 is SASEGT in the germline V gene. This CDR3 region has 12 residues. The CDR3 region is CASTGGRRGYTF.

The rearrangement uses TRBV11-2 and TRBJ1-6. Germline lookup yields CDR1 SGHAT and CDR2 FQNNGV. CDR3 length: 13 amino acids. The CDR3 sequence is CASSWDSGSPLHF.

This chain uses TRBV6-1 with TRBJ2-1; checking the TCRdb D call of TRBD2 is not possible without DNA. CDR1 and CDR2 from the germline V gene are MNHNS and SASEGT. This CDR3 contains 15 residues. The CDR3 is CASSEAQLAGVEQFF.

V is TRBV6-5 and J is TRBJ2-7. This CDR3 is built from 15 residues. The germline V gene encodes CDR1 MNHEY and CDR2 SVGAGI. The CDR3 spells CASSYDGGSTYEQYF.